The rows below give T cell receptor beta chains drawn from one sample of a study of shared clonotypes between healthy human individuals. This table comes from immunoSEQ multiplex PCR, and its TCRdb copy is limited to in-frame clones, with some not included. The repertoire includes about 800,000 clones, 90% to 97% of them detected once, and less than 0.25% sits in the top ten. Sequenced material: naive CD8+ T cells sorted from blood. The receptors shown here come from a man between 25 and 39 years old in good health. Each CDR3 is given with its conserved first and last residue. Each record gives: V gene, clone size, D gene, J gene, CDR3 protein, CDR3 DNA. A D gene is named only where the DNA matches it firmly. Clone size is given for some rows only: seen once, a few or many times, or a class if the clone is expanded.

V gene: TRBV25-1
clone size: NA
D gene: NA
J gene: TRBJ1-1
CDR3 protein: CASSEFQGPTEAFF
CDR3 DNA: TGTGCCAGCAGTGAATTTCAGGGTCCCACTGAAGCTTTCTTT

V gene: TRBV27
clone size: NA
D gene: TRBD2
J gene: TRBJ2-1
CDR3 protein: CASNPSGVQYNEQFF
CDR3 DNA: TGTGCCAGCAACCCTAGCGGAGTTCAATACAATGAGCAGTTCTTC

V gene: TRBV7-2
clone size: NA
D gene: NA
J gene: TRBJ1-5
CDR3 protein: CASSSPGGQPQHF
CDR3 DNA: TGTGCCAGCAGCTCCCCTGGTGGTCAGCCCCAGCATTTT

V gene: TRBV7-6
clone size: NA
D gene: NA
J gene: TRBJ2-1
CDR3 protein: CASSPLRASYNEQFF
CDR3 DNA: TGTGCCAGCAGCCCTCTCCGGGCCTCCTACAATGAGCAGTTCTTC

V gene: TRBV9
clone size: NA
D gene: TRBD1
J gene: TRBJ1-3
CDR3 protein: CASSVSGGSGNTIYF
CDR3 DNA: TGTGCCAGCAGCGTTTCAGGGGGCTCTGGAAACACCATATATTTT

V gene: TRBV7-2
clone size: NA
D gene: TRBD1
J gene: TRBJ1-2
CDR3 protein: CASSPVLGGSLTF
CDR3 DNA: TGTGCCAGCAGCCCTGTGTTAGGGGGCTCTCTGACCTTC

V gene: TRBV18
clone size: NA
D gene: TRBD1
J gene: TRBJ2-3
CDR3 protein: CASSPTRGQGEDTQYF
CDR3 DNA: TGTGCCAGCTCACCTACCCGCGGACAGGGCGAAGATACGCAGTATTTT

V gene: TRBV20-1
clone size: NA
D gene: NA
J gene: TRBJ2-2
CDR3 protein: CSAKATGELFF
CDR3 DNA: TGCAGTGCTAAAGCCACCGGGGAGCTGTTTTTT

V gene: TRBV5-4
clone size: NA
D gene: NA
J gene: TRBJ2-3
CDR3 protein: CASSFKGRTDTQYF
CDR3 DNA: TGTGCCAGCAGCTTTAAAGGGAGAACAGATACGCAGTATTTT

V gene: TRBV14
clone size: NA
D gene: TRBD2
J gene: TRBJ2-7
CDR3 protein: CASSQVGSGNLYEQYF
CDR3 DNA: TGTGCCAGCAGCCAAGTAGGTAGCGGGAACCTCTACGAGCAGTACTTC

V gene: TRBV29-1
clone size: NA
D gene: NA
J gene: TRBJ1-2
CDR3 protein: CSVPEGKMDGYTF
CDR3 DNA: TGCAGCGTCCCTGAGGGGAAAATGGACGGCTACACCTTC

V gene: TRBV7-9
clone size: NA
D gene: NA
J gene: TRBJ2-7
CDR3 protein: CASSGTGSGSYEQYF
CDR3 DNA: TGTGCCAGCAGCGGTACCGGGTCAGGCTCCTACGAGCAGTACTTC

V gene: TRBV27
clone size: NA
D gene: TRBD2
J gene: TRBJ2-1
CDR3 protein: CASSYLPGSEGGRTNEQFF
CDR3 DNA: TGTGCCAGCAGTTACCTCCCGGGGTCGGAGGGCGGGAGAACGAATGAGCAGTTCTTC

V gene: TRBV4-1
clone size: NA
D gene: TRBD2
J gene: TRBJ2-1
CDR3 protein: CASSQGTSGSSYNEQFF
CDR3 DNA: TGCGCCAGCAGCCAAGGAACTAGCGGTAGCTCCTACAATGAGCAGTTCTTC

V gene: TRBV6-1
clone size: NA
D gene: NA
J gene: TRBJ2-2
CDR3 protein: CASGTMHGELFF
CDR3 DNA: TGTGCCAGCGGTACAATGCACGGGGAGCTGTTTTTT

V gene: TRBV19
clone size: NA
D gene: NA
J gene: TRBJ2-7
CDR3 protein: CASTQGDHYEQYF
CDR3 DNA: TGTGCCAGTACCCAAGGGGACCACTACGAGCAGTACTTC

V gene: TRBV2
clone size: NA
D gene: NA
J gene: TRBJ2-7
CDR3 protein: CASSEWRASYEQYF
CDR3 DNA: TGTGCCAGCAGTGAATGGCGGGCCTCCTACGAGCAGTACTTC

V gene: TRBV15
clone size: NA
D gene: NA
J gene: TRBJ1-1
CDR3 protein: CATSIFPGTEAFF
CDR3 DNA: TGTGCCACCAGCATCTTCCCTGGGACTGAAGCTTTCTTT

V gene: TRBV27
clone size: NA
D gene: TRBD1
J gene: TRBJ1-2
CDR3 protein: CASSFRDRGLGYGYTF
CDR3 DNA: TGTGCCAGCAGTTTTAGGGACAGGGGGCTCGGCTATGGCTACACCTTC

V gene: TRBV5-1
clone size: NA
D gene: TRBD1
J gene: TRBJ2-5
CDR3 protein: CASSKATGGNYQETQYF
CDR3 DNA: TGCGCCAGCAGCAAGGCGACAGGGGGTAACTACCAAGAGACCCAGTACTTC

V gene: TRBV19
clone size: NA
D gene: TRBD2
J gene: TRBJ2-3
CDR3 protein: CASSGTSGPLGTDTQYF
CDR3 DNA: TGTGCCAGTAGTGGGACTAGCGGCCCCCTGGGGACAGATACGCAGTATTTT

V gene: TRBV4-3
clone size: NA
D gene: NA
J gene: TRBJ1-1
CDR3 protein: CASRNPRMNTEAFF
CDR3 DNA: TGCGCCAGCCGGAATCCCAGGATGAACACTGAAGCTTTCTTT

V gene: TRBV14
clone size: once
D gene: NA
J gene: TRBJ1-4
CDR3 protein: CASSPLGADGTEKLFF
CDR3 DNA: TGTGCCAGCAGCCCCCTGGGGGCGGACGGGACTGAAAAACTGTTTTTT

V gene: TRBV4-1
clone size: NA
D gene: NA
J gene: TRBJ1-1
CDR3 protein: CASSQGPGNTEAFF
CDR3 DNA: TGCGCCAGCAGCCAAGGTCCGGGCAACACTGAAGCTTTCTTT

V gene: TRBV15
clone size: once
D gene: NA
J gene: TRBJ2-3
CDR3 protein: CATSRDGRETDTQYF
CDR3 DNA: TGTGCCACCAGCAGAGATGGACGGGAGACAGATACGCAGTATTTT

V gene: TRBV7-9
clone size: once
D gene: NA
J gene: TRBJ2-1
CDR3 protein: CASSHSHEQFF
CDR3 DNA: TGTGCCAGCAGCCACTCACATGAGCAGTTCTTC